The next 32 T cell receptor beta chains were all read from a single sample in a study of neurological immune-mediated disorders. TCRdb re-called the 5' RACE reads with MiXCR, one entry per CDR3 protein. The repertoire includes 35,000 to 55,000 distinct CDR3 sequences, around 6% of them detected once, and around 0.6% sits in the top ten. Sequences were obtained from CD4+ T cells from blood. The receptors stem from a woman aged 40 to 50 in good health.

Ten or more counts support this clonotype. The gene calls are TRBV3-1 and TRBJ2-1, with 7 bases matching TRBD2. The germline V gene has CDR1 LGHDT and CDR2 YNNKEL (reference sequence). This CDR3 has 13 amino acids. With 4 bases clipped from V and 6 bases from J, the junction kept 3 bases outside the gene matches. CDR3 amino acids: CASSPTSPNEQFF. DNA for the CDR3: TGTGCCAGCAGCCCGACTAGCCCCAATGAGCAGTTCTTC.

This clonotype occurred many times. The chain recombines TRBV6-5 with TRBJ2-7; D gene ambiguous. Germline lookup yields CDR1 MNHEY and CDR2 SVGAGI. The CDR3 covers 13 residues. Trimming removed 7 bases from V and 2 bases from J, with 12 bases in between. CDR3: CASTSPIPYEQYF. The DNA for the CDR3 is TGTGCCAGCACTTCGCCCATTCCCTACGAGCAGTACTTC.

This clonotype was seen repeatedly, ten times or more. The chain links TRBV7-3 to TRBJ2-2; TRBD2 matches 14 bases. V lost 7 bases and J lost 4; bases outside the gene matches: 11. Germline lookup yields CDR1 SGHTA and CDR2 FQGTGA. CDR3 length equals 18 residues. The CDR3 DNA sequence: TGTGCCAGCACCACATCGGGACTAGCGGGAGCGGGCACCGGGGAGCTGTTTTTT. This sequence encodes CASTTSGLAGAGTGELFF.

With regard to this clonotype: A clone one base away is much larger, so this may be a read error. The rearrangement links TRBV10-3 to TRBJ2-5, with TRBD1 matching 7 bases. This CDR3 contains 15 residues. The trim removed 1 base at V and 3 bases at J, leaving 5 bases unmatched. The V gene's germline CDR1 is ENHRY and CDR2 SYGVKD. This CDR3 reads CAISELRTGEETQYF. The CDR3 DNA reads as TGTGCCATCAGTGAGTTGCGCACAGGGGAAGAGACCCAGTACTTC.

This clonotype was picked up many times. As DNA, the CDR3 is TGCGCCAGCAGCTTGGGTTTATCAACATACGAGCAGTACTTC. Residues: CASSLGLSTYEQYF. V usage is TRBV5-1 and J usage is TRBJ2-7; D call uncertain. CDR1 SGHRS and CDR2 YFSETQ come from the germline V gene. The ends were cut back, 0 bases at V and 4 bases at J, with 11 bases in the middle. The CDR3 runs 14 residues.

This clonotype was counted many times. The CDR3 region has the DNA TGTGCCATCAGTGAGTACAGGGAGGAAGCTTTCTTT. Protein: CAISEYREEAFF. The chain carries TRBV10-3 and TRBJ1-1; TRBD1 is a possible D gene (6 bases). V shed 1 base and J shed 8 bases, with 8 bases lying between them. Germline loops: CDR1 ENHRY, CDR2 SYGVKD. CDR3 length: 12 residues.

This clonotype was observed many times. The rearrangement links TRBV24-1 to TRBJ2-3, with 9 bases fitting TRBD1. The ends lost 5 bases at V and 2 bases at J; junction bases unmatched: 10. The germline CDR1 and CDR2 sequences are KGHDR and SFDVKD. This CDR3 contains 17 residues. The CDR3 DNA sequence: TGTGCCACCAGTGGTAGCACCGGGACAGGGTACACAGATACGCAGTATTTT. Amino acids: CATSGSTGTGYTDTQYF.

The table lists this clonotype with many counts. V usage is TRBV5-5 and J usage is TRBJ2-7; D may be TRBD2 (5 bases). The V end was cut by 0 bases, the J end by 2 bases, with 9 bases between. The CDR3 has 14 amino acids. CDR1 is SGHKS and CDR2 is YYEKEE in the germline V gene (reference sequence). The DNA for the CDR3 is TGTGCCAGCAGCTTGGTACGGGAACCCTACGAGCAGTACTTC. Its translation: CASSLVREPYEQYF.

The sample holds many counts of this clonotype. The chain recombines TRBV20-1 with TRBJ2-5; a weak D match, TRBD2 (6 bases). V lost 5 bases and J lost 5, with 21 bases in between. Per the germline V gene, CDR1 is DFQATT and CDR2 is SNEGSKA (reference sequence). The CDR3 runs 15 residues. The chain's CDR3 is CSAFPAGSPSETQYF. CDR3 in DNA: TGCAGTGCTTTTCCCGCCGGGAGCCCGTCCGAGACCCAGTACTTC.

This clonotype was recorded many times. This rearrangement joins TRBV6-8 to TRBJ2-2; 12 bases agree with TRBD2. The CDR3 totals 14 residues. The V and J ends lost 8 bases and 5 bases, in that order; junction bases with no gene match: 3. Looked up from germline, CDR1 is MNHGY and CDR2 is SAAAGT. The CDR3 DNA is TGTGCCAGCGGGACTAGCGGGCCGACCGGGGAGCTGTTTTTT. Translated, it gives CASGTSGPTGELFF.

This clonotype was recorded many times. CDR3 in DNA: TGTGCCAGCTCCCATGCCGACAGGGGAGAGACCCAGTACTTC. It translates to CASSHADRGETQYF. The V gene is TRBV18, the J gene TRBJ2-5; TRBD1 matches at 8 bases. This CDR3 spans 14 amino acids. Germline V gives CDR1 KGHSH, CDR2 LQKENI. The V and J ends lost 6 bases and 4 bases, in that order; junction bases with no gene match: 7. Supplemented by reference TRBV18 and TRBJ2-5, the full variable domain reads NAGVMQNPRHLVRRRGQEARLRCSPMKGHSHVYWYRQLPEEGLKFMVYLQKENIIDESGMPKERFSAEFPKEGPSILRIQQVVRGDSAAYFCASSHADRGETQYFGPGTRLLVL.

This clonotype was detected ten times or more. This chain links TRBV28 with TRBJ2-7, with D perhaps matching TRBD2 (6 bases). The CDR3 extends over 14 amino acids. Trimming took off 3 bases at V and 1 base at J, with 10 bases between the two ends. Germline CDR1 reads MDHEN; CDR2 reads SYDVKM. The CDR3 DNA is TGTGCCAGCAGTTTCTTCGGGGGTTCCTACGAGCAGTACTTC. Protein: CASSFFGGSYEQYF.

The chain recombines TRBV5-1 with TRBJ2-7; perhaps D is TRBD1 or TRBD2 (5 bases each). This CDR3 is 12 amino acids long. Trimming took 4 bases from V and 7 from J, leaving 12 bases between them. Germline CDR1 and CDR2: SGHRS and YFSETQ. CDR3 DNA: TGCGCCAGCAGCCGGGACGACGGAGAGCAGTACTTC. This codes for CASSRDDGEQYF.

This clonotype was counted many times. The chain combines TRBV5-1 with TRBJ2-1; 13 bases match TRBD2. Germline lookup yields CDR1 SGHRS and CDR2 YFSETQ. The CDR3 runs to 18 residues. V lost 0 bases and J lost 4; bases outside the gene matches: 7. The CDR3 protein is CASSLAAGTSGAYNEQFF. CDR3 DNA sequence: TGCGCCAGCAGCTTGGCCGCCGGGACTAGCGGGGCTTACAATGAGCAGTTCTTC.

This clonotype has a count of ten or more. The chain joins TRBV28 to TRBJ2-5; 7 bases fit TRBD2. Germline CDR1 and CDR2: MDHEN and SYDVKM. This CDR3 has 14 residues. V lost 6 bases to trimming and J lost 1 base; unmatched junction nucleotides: 5. DNA of the CDR3: TGTGCCAGCAGCCTTACTAGCGCCCAAGAGACCCAGTACTTC. Amino acids: CASSLTSAQETQYF.

This clonotype was seen at least ten times. The chain employs TRBV7-2 and TRBJ2-1, with D unclear. Germline CDR1 SGHTA, CDR2 FQGNSA. The CDR3 consists of 15 residues. Trimming pared 1 base from V and 0 bases from J, leaving 7 bases between. The CDR3 sequence is CASSLEVSSYNEQFF. The CDR3 DNA reads as TGTGCCAGCAGCTTAGAAGTGAGCTCCTACAATGAGCAGTTCTTC.

The table lists this clonotype with many counts. This chain connects TRBV7-2 to TRBJ2-4, with a weak D call TRBD2 (7 bases). Trimming shortened V by 3 bases and J by 6 bases, and 12 bases separated the two germline ends. Germline CDR1 reads SGHTA; CDR2 reads FQGNSA. The CDR3 is made up of 14 amino acids. CDR3 loop: CASSFRGATNIQYF. The CDR3 nucleotides read TGTGCCAGCAGCTTCCGGGGGGCTACAAACATTCAGTACTTC.

This clonotype has at least ten counts. The chain links TRBV7-2 to TRBJ2-3; D gene unclear. The CDR3 spans 14 residues. Germline-derived CDR1 and CDR2 are SGHTA and FQGNSA. Deletions cut 2 bases from V and 6 bases from J, with 12 bases between. The CDR3 DNA is TGTGCCAGCAGCTTACTAGGCCTAGGGGATACGCAGTATTTT. Translating it yields CASSLLGLGDTQYF.

This clonotype has a count of ten or more. The rearrangement links TRBV20-1 to TRBJ2-1, with 8 bases that match TRBD2. There are 14 residues in the CDR3. CDR1 is DFQATT and CDR2 is SNEGSKA in the germline V gene (reference sequence). Trimming removed 0 bases from V and 4 bases from J; junction bases left unmatched: 2. In nucleotides, the CDR3 is TGCAGTGCTAGAGACGGGAGGGCTTACAATGAGCAGTTCTTC. Encoded protein: CSARDGRAYNEQFF.

This clonotype was counted at least ten times. The rearrangement links TRBV29-1 to TRBJ2-2; D gene ambiguous. Germline CDR1 SQVTM, CDR2 ANQGSEA. CDR3 length: 14 residues. Trimming left V 4 bases short and J 2 bases short, with 11 bases between. The CDR3 nucleotides read TGCAGCGTTGCGGCCTTAGATAACACCGGGGAGCTGTTTTTT. As protein: CSVAALDNTGELFF.

This clonotype was counted at least ten times. This chain uses TRBV5-1 with TRBJ2-2; 7 bases match TRBD1. The CDR3 has 15 residues. Germline V lookup: CDR1 SGHRS, CDR2 YFSETQ. The V gene end was trimmed by 0 bases and the J gene end by 6 bases; junction bases not matched to a gene: 5. CDR3 amino acids: CASSLEVTGSGELFF. The CDR3 DNA reads TGCGCCAGCAGCTTGGAGGTGACAGGGTCCGGGGAGCTGTTTTTT.

This clonotype showed up many times. The chain carries TRBV7-8 and TRBJ1-1; weak D call: TRBD1 (5 bases). Trimming took off 1 base at V and 2 bases at J, with 11 bases between the two ends. From germline, CDR1 is SGHVS and CDR2 FQNEAQ. This CDR3 region has 15 residues. The CDR3 DNA follows: TGTGCCAGCAGCTTAGGTGGGGGGTACAACACTGAAGCTTTCTTT. As protein: CASSLGGGYNTEAFF.

This clonotype has at least ten counts. The rearrangement uses TRBV7-3 and TRBJ2-7; 14 bases fit TRBD2. This CDR3 is built from 15 residues. The trim removed 4 bases at V and 5 bases at J, leaving 4 bases unmatched. Germline-derived CDR1 and CDR2 are SGHTA and FQGTGA. The CDR3: CASSSGGLAGDEQYF. The CDR3 nucleotides read TGTGCCAGCAGCTCGGGGGGACTAGCGGGAGACGAGCAGTACTTC. Complete variable domain (other parts from reference TRBV7-3 and TRBJ2-7): GAGVSQTPSNKVTEKGKYVELRCDPISGHTALYWYRQSLGQGPEFLIYFQGTGAADDSGLPNDRFFAVRPEGSVSTLKIQRTERGDSAVYLCASSSGGLAGDEQYFGPGTRLTVT.

This clonotype was detected many times. The rearrangement uses TRBV11-2 and TRBJ2-3; no clear D gene. Germline V gene lookup returns CDR1 SGHAT and CDR2 FQNNGV. The CDR3 is 13 amino acids. V was clipped by 3 bases and J by 6 bases, with 10 bases between them. The CDR3, as DNA: TGTGCCAGCAGCTTCCCTAGTTCTGATACGCAGTATTTT. Its protein is CASSFPSSDTQYF.

This clonotype has at least ten counts. The chain has TRBV20-1 and TRBJ1-5; D might be TRBD1 (6 bases). V dropped 2 bases and J dropped 0 bases, with 11 bases sitting between them. The germline gives CDR1 DFQATT, CDR2 SNEGSKA (reference sequence). The CDR3 has 15 residues. CDR3 region: CSARRRGNSNQPQHF. CDR3 nucleotides: TGCAGTGCTAGAAGGAGGGGGAATAGCAATCAGCCCCAGCATTTT.

With regard to this clonotype: This may come from a read error, since a much larger clone is one base off. The V and J genes are TRBV7-9 and TRBJ2-2, with no clear D. The CDR3 runs 14 residues. CDR1 and CDR2 from the germline V gene are SEHNR and FQNEAQ (reference sequence). CDR3 amino acids: CVSSLALNPGELFF. CDR3 in DNA: TGTGTCAGCAGCTTAGCCCTCAACCCCGGGGAGCTGTTTTTT.

In this sample, this clonotype turned up many times. V gene TRBV10-3 combines with J gene TRBJ1-1; no clear D gene. CDR1 and CDR2 from the germline V gene are ENHRY and SYGVKD. V was shortened by 3 bases and J by 9 bases, with 23 bases between the two germline ends. The CDR3 is made up of 16 amino acids. The CDR3 nucleotides are TGTGCCATCAGTGATACCCTTACTGCGGGAATGGGGAAAGCTTTCTTT. Translated: CAISDTLTAGMGKAFF.

This clonotype was observed at least ten times. CDR3 DNA sequence: TGCAGCGTTGAAGGTCCCGGCCTTTTGAATACGCAGTATTTT. This translates into CSVEGPGLLNTQYF. The V call is TRBV29-1, the J call TRBJ2-3; D is unclear. The CDR3 has 14 residues. The V gene lost 1 base and the J gene lost 7 bases, with 15 bases spanning the gap. Germline V gene sequence: CDR1 SQVTM, CDR2 ANQGSEA.

As for this clonotype: A read error is possible here, since a much larger clone lies one base away. This rearrangement joins TRBV5-1 to TRBJ1-2; D gene uncertain. Germline V gives CDR1 SGHRS, CDR2 YFSETQ. The V gene lost 0 bases and the J gene lost 1 base, with 7 bases spanning the gap. This CDR3 comprises 14 residues. CDR3 DNA: TGCGCCAGCAGCTTGGGGTTAGTTAACTATGGCTACACCTTC. It translates to CASSLGLVNYGYTF.

The sample holds many counts of this clonotype. The chain is built from TRBV5-1 and TRBJ2-5; possibly TRBD1 for D (5 bases). Germline V gene lookup returns CDR1 SGHRS and CDR2 YFSETQ. Trimming took 5 bases from V and 7 from J, leaving 18 bases between them. CDR3 length: 14 amino acids. The CDR3 nucleotides read TGCGCCAGCAGAAAAAACACAGGTGATGGGACCCAGTACTTC. Its translation is CASRKNTGDGTQYF.

This clonotype was counted ten times or more. The chain combines TRBV5-1 with TRBJ2-1; D may match TRBD1 or TRBD2 (6 bases each). Germline CDR1 SGHRS, CDR2 YFSETQ. The V end lost 3 bases, the J end lost 4 bases, and 17 bases lay between the germline ends. This CDR3 comprises 16 residues. CDR3 region: CASSWGPERVYNEQFF. The CDR3 DNA reads TGCGCCAGCAGCTGGGGGCCCGAGCGGGTGTACAATGAGCAGTTCTTC.

This clonotype was counted a few times. This chain's CDR3 is CASSQGVGQPQHF. CDR3 nucleotides: TGTGCCAGTAGTCAGGGGGTAGGGCAGCCCCAGCATTTT. The rearrangement uses TRBV19 and TRBJ1-5, with 7 bases that match TRBD1. The CDR3 totals 13 residues. Unmatched junction bases numbered 5, after V lost 5 bases and J lost 7 bases. The germline V gene encodes CDR1 LNHDA and CDR2 SQIVND (reference sequence).